The 23 T cell receptor beta chains listed next were all sequenced from one sample in a study of T cell repertoires in cytomegalovirus infection. TCRdb called the reads again in MiXCR, with one record for every CDR3 protein. The sample lists 490,000 or so distinct CDR3 sequences, roughly 12% seen once, with more than 8.5% in the top ten. Sequenced input: PBMCs. The receptors originated from a human donor in good health (CMV status not recorded). Some clones in this sample may be carry-over from other donors' samples.

This clonotype came up many times. The V gene is TRBV3-1, the J gene TRBJ2-7, with 7 bases lining up with TRBD1. V lost 2 bases to trimming and J lost 3 bases; unmatched junction nucleotides: 4. Germline V gives CDR1 LGHDT, CDR2 YNNKEL (reference sequence). CDR3 size: 14 residues. CDR3 protein: CASSQRDRLYEQYF. The CDR3 DNA reads TGTGCCAGCAGCCAAAGGGACAGACTCTACGAGCAGTACTTC.

V is TRBV9 and J is TRBJ1-5; D might be TRBD1 (6 bases). The V gene lost 0 bases and the J gene lost 5 bases, with 12 bases spanning the gap. The length of the CDR3 is 15 residues. Germline V gene sequence: CDR1 SGDLS, CDR2 YYNGEE. The CDR3 loop is CASSVGTGPYQPQHF. CDR3 in DNA: TGTGCCAGCAGCGTAGGAACAGGGCCATATCAGCCCCAGCATTTT.

This clonotype was recorded at least ten times. J is TRBJ2-1 and V is TRBV12-3 or TRBV12-4, with no clear D. Trimming took off 8 bases at V and 6 bases at J, with 14 bases between the two ends. The CDR3 spans 13 residues. This chain's CDR3 is CASVGAISNEQFF. Written as DNA, the CDR3 is TGTGCCAGCGTGGGTGCCATATCCAATGAGCAGTTCTTC.

The CDR3: CASSLDRTFATNEKLFF. CDR3 coding DNA: TGCGCCAGCAGCTTGGACAGGACCTTTGCAACTAATGAAAAACTGTTTTTT. The rearrangement links TRBV5-1 to TRBJ1-4; the D gene is possibly TRBD1 (5 bases). The CDR3 length is 17 residues. Trimming left V 0 bases short and J 0 bases short, with 12 bases between. Germline V lookup: CDR1 SGHRS, CDR2 YFSETQ.

This chain uses TRBV20-1 with TRBJ2-2; 12 bases align to TRBD2. Germline assignment: CDR1 DFQATT and CDR2 SNEGSKA (reference sequence). V dropped 6 bases and J dropped 4; count of bases not matched to a gene: 21. This CDR3 contains 20 residues. The CDR3 sequence: CSARNPGLAGITAITGELFF. CDR3 nucleotides: TGCAGTGCCCGGAATCCGGGACTAGCGGGTATAACCGCGATCACCGGGGAGCTGTTTTTT.

This clonotype was detected ten times or more. This rearrangement joins TRBV11-2 to TRBJ2-2; D is unresolved. V was clipped by 5 bases and J by 7 bases, with 20 bases between them. Germline V gives CDR1 SGHAT, CDR2 FQNNGV. The CDR3 consists of 16 residues. The CDR3 protein is CASSQQMGGYGGELFF. CDR3 DNA sequence: TGTGCCAGCAGCCAGCAGATGGGCGGATACGGCGGGGAGCTGTTTTTT.

Ten or more counts support this clonotype. The gene calls are TRBV6-1 and TRBJ1-2, with D perhaps TRBD1 (5 bases). This CDR3 spans 14 amino acids. CDR1 and CDR2 (germline): MNHNS, SASEGT. The V end was cut by 0 bases, the J end by 5 bases, with 10 bases between. The CDR3 coding sequence is TGTGCCAGCAGTGAAGCAGGGGCTCCGTATGGCTACACCTTC. Translated, it gives CASSEAGAPYGYTF.

This clonotype showed up just a few times. CDR3 region: CASSPKGFRDQPQHF. In DNA form, the CDR3 reads TGTGCCAGCAGCCCCAAGGGGTTTAGAGATCAGCCCCAGCATTTT. The chain uses TRBV11-2 and TRBJ1-5; a possible D gene is TRBD1 (5 bases). Trimming took off 5 bases at V and 5 bases at J, with 16 bases between the two ends. From germline, CDR1 is SGHAT and CDR2 FQNNGV. CDR3 length equals 15 residues.

V usage is TRBV12-3 or TRBV12-4 and J usage is TRBJ2-5; D is possibly TRBD1 (5 bases). V lost 4 bases, J lost 6 bases, and 15 bases lay in between. This CDR3 has 14 amino acids. DNA for the CDR3: TGTGCCAGCAGTTCCTTCAGGGCGCCGAAGACCCAGTACTTC. Its protein product is CASSSFRAPKTQYF.

The chain couples TRBV27 to TRBJ1-1; D call uncertain. CDR3 size: 13 residues. Trimming stripped 6 bases from V and 3 bases from J, with 11 bases between. The germline V gene has CDR1 MNHEY and CDR2 SMNVEV (reference sequence). CDR3 residues: CASRAGRHTEAFF. The DNA for the CDR3 is TGTGCCAGCAGGGCGGGGAGGCACACTGAAGCTTTCTTT.

CDR3 bases: TGCAGTGCCCGTGACTTTTCCTACAATGAGCAGTTCTTC. Protein: CSARDFSYNEQFF. V gene TRBV20-1 combines with J gene TRBJ2-1; no definite D call. V dropped 6 bases and J dropped 1 base, with 10 bases sitting between them. CDR3 length equals 13 residues. The V gene's germline CDR1 is DFQATT and CDR2 SNEGSKA (reference sequence).

In its sample, this clonotype was seen many times. The chain carries TRBV7-9 and TRBJ2-3; TRBD2 agrees at 9 bases. The germline gives CDR1 SEHNR, CDR2 FQNEAQ (reference sequence). V shed 0 bases and J 5 bases; nucleotides not matched to a gene: 9. The CDR3 consists of 17 residues. As DNA, the CDR3 is TGTGCCAGCAGCTTAGCTGGCGGGAGGGCGAATAGAGATACGCAGTATTTT. Amino acids: CASSLAGGRANRDTQYF.

This clonotype has just a few counts. J is TRBJ1-1 and V is TRBV29-1; D gene uncertain. CDR3 length equals 11 residues. Germline CDR1 is SQVTM and CDR2 is ANQGSEA. V was clipped by 4 bases and J by 6 bases, with 9 bases between them. For the CDR3, the DNA is TGCAGCGTTGTCCCTGCAGCTGAAGCTTTCTTT. Its protein product is CSVVPAAEAFF.

This clonotype was seen at least ten times. V and J are TRBV7-9 and TRBJ1-1, with D tentatively TRBD1 (5 bases). Germline CDR1 SEHNR, CDR2 FQNEAQ (reference sequence). This CDR3 has 15 residues. V dropped 1 base and J dropped 3 bases, with 12 bases sitting between them. CDR3 bases: TGTGCCAGCAGCTTAGGGGGGTTGGCCTACACTGAAGCTTTCTTT. It is translated as CASSLGGLAYTEAFF.

This clonotype came up many times. V usage is TRBV29-1 and J usage is TRBJ1-1; 9 bases fit TRBD1. In germline, CDR1 is SQVTM, CDR2 ANQGSEA. There are 12 residues in the CDR3. V dropped 6 bases and J dropped 5; count of bases not matched to a gene: 4. For the CDR3, the DNA is TGCAGCGTCGGACAGGGGTGGACTGAAGCTTTCTTT. It specifies CSVGQGWTEAFF.

This clonotype was counted many times. The V call is TRBV19, the J call TRBJ2-7; D is uncertain. Trimming took off 6 bases at V and 0 bases at J, with 12 bases between the two ends. The CDR3 loop spans 14 amino acids. CDR1 is LNHDA and CDR2 is SQIVND in the germline V gene (reference sequence). The DNA for the CDR3 is TGTGCCAGTAGCCGGACCGCTCGCTCCTACGAGCAGTACTTC. Its translation is CASSRTARSYEQYF.

The genes are TRBV5-1 and TRBJ2-3; D may be TRBD1 (5 bases). This CDR3 comprises 18 residues. Trimming left V 4 bases short and J 3 bases short, with 24 bases between. Germline CDR1 SGHRS, CDR2 YFSETQ. Here the CDR3 reads CASSSVNGHLTRTDTQYF. In nucleotides, the CDR3 is TGCGCCAGCAGCAGCGTTAACGGACACTTAACCCGTACAGATACGCAGTATTTT.

This clonotype came up a few times. The V gene is TRBV29-1, the J gene TRBJ1-4; 9 bases are shared with TRBD1. The trim removed 7 bases at V and 1 base at J, leaving 7 bases unmatched. Germline lookup yields CDR1 SQVTM and CDR2 ANQGSEA. The CDR3 is 15 residues long. CDR3 in amino acids: CSAATGQGTNEKLFF. In DNA, the CDR3 is TGCAGCGCAGCGACGGGACAGGGAACTAATGAAAAACTGTTTTTT.

The chain employs TRBV6-5 and TRBJ1-2; no firm D call. V lost 7 bases and J 8 bases, leaving 20 bases between the germline ends. Germline V gene data show CDR1 as MNHEY and CDR2 as SVGAGI. The CDR3 loop spans 14 amino acids. This CDR3 reads CASMRSGRVDGYTF. The CDR3 coding sequence is TGTGCCAGCATGAGAAGTGGACGAGTCGACGGCTACACCTTC.

With regard to this clonotype: One base away lies a much larger clone, so this may be a sequencing read error. The V call is TRBV5-1, the J call TRBJ2-1, with TRBD2 matching over 10 bases. Germline V gene data show CDR1 as SGHRS and CDR2 as YFSETQ. CDR3 length: 15 amino acids. CDR3 sequence: CASSGGGTSDSPEVF. CDR3 coding DNA: TGCGCCAGCAGCGGGGGGGGGACTAGCGACTCTCCCGAGGTCTTC.

This clonotype was recorded at least ten times. This sequence joins TRBV4-1 and TRBJ1-6, with TRBD1 matching 8 bases. In germline, CDR1 is MGHRA, CDR2 YSYEKL. The trim removed 3 bases at V and 6 bases at J, leaving 7 bases unmatched. The CDR3 runs 16 residues. CDR3 residues: CASSHGQGMGNSPLHF. CDR3 nucleotide sequence: TGCGCCAGCAGCCACGGACAGGGTATGGGTAATTCACCCCTCCACTTT.

This clonotype was seen repeatedly, ten times or more. V gene TRBV5-6 combines with J gene TRBJ2-7; D tentatively reads TRBD1 or TRBD2 (5 bases each). In germline, CDR1 is SGHDT, CDR2 YYEEEE. The CDR3 covers 20 residues. Trimming shortened V by 4 bases and J by 0 bases, and 29 bases separated the two germline ends. The CDR3 DNA follows: TGTGCCAGCAGCGTTGTGGGCCCGACTGGGGGTACCCTGAGCTCCTACGAGCAGTACTTC. Translating it yields CASSVVGPTGGTLSSYEQYF. The variable domain in full, completed from reference TRBV5-6 and TRBJ2-7, reads DAGVTQSPTHLIKTRGQQVTLRCSPKSGHDTVSWYQQALGQGPQFIFQYYEEEERQRGNFPDRFSGHQFPNYSSELNVNALLLGDSALYLCASSVVGPTGGTLSSYEQYFGPGTRLTVT.

This clonotype has ten or more counts. The J gene is TRBJ1-2, the V gene TRBV5-6; D might be TRBD1 (5 bases). CDR1 is SGHDT and CDR2 is YYEEEE in the germline V gene. This CDR3 comprises 13 residues. V lost 4 bases to trimming and J lost 6 bases, with 13 bases between them. CDR3 sequence reads: CASSTRQMDGYTF. CDR3 DNA sequence: TGTGCCAGCAGCACCAGACAGATGGATGGCTACACCTTC.